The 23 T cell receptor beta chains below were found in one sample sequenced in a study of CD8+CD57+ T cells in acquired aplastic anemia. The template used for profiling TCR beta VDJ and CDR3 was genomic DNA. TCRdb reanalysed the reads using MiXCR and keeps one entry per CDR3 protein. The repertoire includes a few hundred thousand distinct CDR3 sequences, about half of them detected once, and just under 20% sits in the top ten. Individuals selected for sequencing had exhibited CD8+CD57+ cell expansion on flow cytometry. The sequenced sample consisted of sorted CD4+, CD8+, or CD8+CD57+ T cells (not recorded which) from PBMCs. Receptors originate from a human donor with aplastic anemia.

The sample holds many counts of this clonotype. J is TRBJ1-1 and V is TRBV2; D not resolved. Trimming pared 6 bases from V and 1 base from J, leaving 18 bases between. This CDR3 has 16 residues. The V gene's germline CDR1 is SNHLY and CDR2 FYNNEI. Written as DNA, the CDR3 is TGTGCCAGCAGGCCGATCGTCAGGTCTCCGAACACTGAAGCTTTCTTT. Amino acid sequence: CASRPIVRSPNTEAFF.

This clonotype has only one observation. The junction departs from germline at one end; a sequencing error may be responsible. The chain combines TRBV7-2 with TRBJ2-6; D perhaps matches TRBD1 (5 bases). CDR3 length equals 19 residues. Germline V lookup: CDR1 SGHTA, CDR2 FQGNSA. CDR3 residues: CASSFNPDLPRSGANALTF. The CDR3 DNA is TGTGCCAGCAGCTTTAATCCGGACCTCCCGCGCTCTGGGGCCAACGCCCTGACTTTC.

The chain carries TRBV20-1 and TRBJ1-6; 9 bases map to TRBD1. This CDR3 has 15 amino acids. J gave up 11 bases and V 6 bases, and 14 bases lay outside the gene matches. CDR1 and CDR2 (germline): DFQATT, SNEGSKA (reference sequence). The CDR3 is CSASQGQGPGAPLHF. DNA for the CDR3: TGCAGTGCATCCCAGGGACAGGGCCCGGGTGCACCCCTCCACTTT.

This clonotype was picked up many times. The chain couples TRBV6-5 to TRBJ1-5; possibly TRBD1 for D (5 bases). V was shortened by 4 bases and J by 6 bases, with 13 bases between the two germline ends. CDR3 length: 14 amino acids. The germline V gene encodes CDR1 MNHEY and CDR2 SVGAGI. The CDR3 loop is CASSSRERGQPQHF. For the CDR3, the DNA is TGTGCCAGCAGTTCCAGGGAGAGGGGTCAGCCCCAGCATTTT.

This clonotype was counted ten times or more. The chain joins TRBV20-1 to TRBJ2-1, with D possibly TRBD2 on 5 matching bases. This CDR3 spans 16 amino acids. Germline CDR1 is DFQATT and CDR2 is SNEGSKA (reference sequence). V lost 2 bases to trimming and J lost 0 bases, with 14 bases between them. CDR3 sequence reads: CSARHAERFSYNEQFF. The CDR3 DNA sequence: TGCAGTGCTAGACATGCGGAGCGGTTCTCCTACAATGAGCAGTTCTTC.

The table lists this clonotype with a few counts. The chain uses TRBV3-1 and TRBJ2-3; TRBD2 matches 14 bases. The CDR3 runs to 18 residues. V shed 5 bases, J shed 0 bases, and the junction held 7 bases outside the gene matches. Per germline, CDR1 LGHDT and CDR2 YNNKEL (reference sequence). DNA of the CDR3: TGTGCCAGCAGCTTCGGACTAGCGGGGGGACCTAGCACAGATACGCAGTATTTT. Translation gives CASSFGLAGGPSTDTQYF.

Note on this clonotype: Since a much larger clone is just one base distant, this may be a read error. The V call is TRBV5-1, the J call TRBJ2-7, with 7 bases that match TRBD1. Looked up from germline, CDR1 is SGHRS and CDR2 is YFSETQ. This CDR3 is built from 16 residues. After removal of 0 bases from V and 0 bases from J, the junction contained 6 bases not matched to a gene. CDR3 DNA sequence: TGCGCCAGCAGCTTGGAGCCCGCAGGGGGCTCCTACGAGCAGTACTTC. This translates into CASSLEPAGGSYEQYF.

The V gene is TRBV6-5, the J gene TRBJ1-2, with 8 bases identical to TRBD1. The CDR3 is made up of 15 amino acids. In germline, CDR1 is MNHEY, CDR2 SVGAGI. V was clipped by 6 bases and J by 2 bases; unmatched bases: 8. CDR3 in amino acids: CASRYQGAANYGYTF. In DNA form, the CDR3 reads TGTGCCAGCAGGTACCAGGGGGCAGCCAACTATGGCTACACCTTC.

CDR3 in DNA: TGTGCCAGCAGCTTAGGTCGACTAGGCCCGGGAACCCAGTACTTC. Residues: CASSLGRLGPGTQYF. The chain couples TRBV7-2 to TRBJ2-5, with D tentatively TRBD2 (6 bases). Germline-derived CDR1 and CDR2 are SGHTA and FQGNSA. Trimming left V 1 base short and J 8 bases short, with 17 bases between. The CDR3 is 15 amino acids. The full variable domain, its missing parts supplied by reference TRBV7-2 and TRBJ2-5, is GAGVSQSPSNKVTEKGKDVELRCDPISGHTALYWYRQSLGQGLEFLIYFQGNSAPDKSGLPSDRFSAERTGGSVSTLTIQRTQQEDSAVYLCASSLGRLGPGTQYFGPGTRLLVL.

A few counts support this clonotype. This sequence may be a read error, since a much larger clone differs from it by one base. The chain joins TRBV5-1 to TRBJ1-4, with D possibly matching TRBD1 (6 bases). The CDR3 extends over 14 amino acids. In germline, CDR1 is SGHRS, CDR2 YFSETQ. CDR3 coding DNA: TGCGTCAGCAGCTTAGGTACAGGGAAAGAAAAACTGTTTTTT. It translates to CVSSLGTGKEKLFF.

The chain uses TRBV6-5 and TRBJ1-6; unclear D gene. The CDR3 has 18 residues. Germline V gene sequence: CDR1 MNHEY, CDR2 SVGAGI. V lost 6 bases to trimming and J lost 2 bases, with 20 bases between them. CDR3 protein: CASSHTDPGTPYNSPLHF. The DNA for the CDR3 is TGTGCCAGCAGCCATACCGACCCGGGTACGCCCTATAATTCACCCCTCCACTTT.

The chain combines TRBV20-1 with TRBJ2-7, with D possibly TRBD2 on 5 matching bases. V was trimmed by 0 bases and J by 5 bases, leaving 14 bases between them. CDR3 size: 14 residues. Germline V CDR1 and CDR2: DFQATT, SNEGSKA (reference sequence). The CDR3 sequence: CSARDLRAMNEQYF. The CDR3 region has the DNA TGCAGTGCTAGAGATCTGAGGGCGATGAACGAGCAGTACTTC.

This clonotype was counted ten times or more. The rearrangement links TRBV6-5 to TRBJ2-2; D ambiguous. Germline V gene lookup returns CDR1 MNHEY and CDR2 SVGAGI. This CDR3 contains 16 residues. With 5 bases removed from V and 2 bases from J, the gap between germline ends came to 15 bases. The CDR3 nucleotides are TGTGCCAGCAGTCACCCCGGTAGGGTCAACACCGGGGAGCTGTTTTTT. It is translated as CASSHPGRVNTGELFF.

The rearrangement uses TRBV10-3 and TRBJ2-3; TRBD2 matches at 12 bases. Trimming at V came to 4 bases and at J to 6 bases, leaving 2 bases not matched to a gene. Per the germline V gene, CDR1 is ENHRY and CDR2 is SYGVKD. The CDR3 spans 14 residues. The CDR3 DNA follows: TGTGCCATCAGTGGGACTAGCGGGGCGGATACGCAGTATTTT. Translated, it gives CAISGTSGADTQYF.

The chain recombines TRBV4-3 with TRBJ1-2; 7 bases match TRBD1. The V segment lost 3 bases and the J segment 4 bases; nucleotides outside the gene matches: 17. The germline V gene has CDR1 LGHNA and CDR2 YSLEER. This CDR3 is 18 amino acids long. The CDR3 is CASSQDPETGTDPYGYTF. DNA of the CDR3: TGCGCCAGCAGCCAGGATCCGGAGACCGGGACAGACCCCTATGGCTACACCTTC.

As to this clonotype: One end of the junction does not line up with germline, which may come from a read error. This chain's CDR3 is CASSPQTTGIHQYF. The CDR3 nucleotides are TGTGCCAGCAGCCCTCAGACGACAGGTATCCACCAGTATTTC. The rearrangement joins TRBV7-9 to TRBJ2-5, with D possibly matching TRBD1 (6 bases). The CDR3 consists of 14 residues. Looked up from germline, CDR1 is SEHNR and CDR2 is FQNEAQ (reference sequence). The full variable domain, completed using reference TRBV7-9 and TRBJ2-5, is DTGVSQNPRHKITKRGQNVTFRCDPISEHNRLYWYRQTLGQGPEFLTYFQNEAQLEKSRLLSDRFSAERPKGSFSTLEIQRTEQGDSAMYLCASSPQTTGIHQYFGPGTRLLVL.

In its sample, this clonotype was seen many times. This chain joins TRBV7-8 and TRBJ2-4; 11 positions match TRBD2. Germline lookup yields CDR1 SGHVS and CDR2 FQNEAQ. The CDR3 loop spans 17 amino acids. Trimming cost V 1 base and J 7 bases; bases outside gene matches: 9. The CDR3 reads CASSLEFSGGARNIQYF. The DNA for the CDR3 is TGTGCCAGCAGCTTAGAGTTTAGCGGGGGGGCCCGTAACATTCAGTACTTC.

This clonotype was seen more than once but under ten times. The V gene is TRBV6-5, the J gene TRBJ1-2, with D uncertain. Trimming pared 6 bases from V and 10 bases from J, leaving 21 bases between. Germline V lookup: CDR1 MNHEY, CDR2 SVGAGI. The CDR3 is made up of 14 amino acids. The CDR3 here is CASRWLGGEGYYTF. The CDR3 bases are TGTGCCAGCAGATGGTTAGGCGGAGAAGGCTACTACACCTTC.

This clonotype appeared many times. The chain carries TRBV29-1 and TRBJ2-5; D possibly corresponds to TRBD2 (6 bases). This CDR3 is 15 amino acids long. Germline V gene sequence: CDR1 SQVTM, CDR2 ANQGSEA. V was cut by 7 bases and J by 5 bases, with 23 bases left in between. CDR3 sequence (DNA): TGCAGCGCCTCGGACTACCAGAGGTTGAAGGAGACCCAGTACTTC. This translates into CSASDYQRLKETQYF.

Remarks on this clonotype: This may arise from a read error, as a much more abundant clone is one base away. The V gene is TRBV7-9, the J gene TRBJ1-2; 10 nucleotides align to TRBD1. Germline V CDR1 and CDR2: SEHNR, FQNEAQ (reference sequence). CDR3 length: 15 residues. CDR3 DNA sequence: TGTGCCGGCAGCTTTCCCCAGGACAGGGGGGAGATCTACACCTTC. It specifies CAGSFPQDRGEIYTF.

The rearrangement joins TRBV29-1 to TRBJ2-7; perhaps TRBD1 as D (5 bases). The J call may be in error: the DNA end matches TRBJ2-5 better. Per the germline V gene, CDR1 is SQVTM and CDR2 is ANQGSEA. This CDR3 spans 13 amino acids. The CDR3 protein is CSVDSSRAKTQYF. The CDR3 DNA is TGCAGCGTTGATTCCAGCAGGGCGAAGACCCAGTACTTC.

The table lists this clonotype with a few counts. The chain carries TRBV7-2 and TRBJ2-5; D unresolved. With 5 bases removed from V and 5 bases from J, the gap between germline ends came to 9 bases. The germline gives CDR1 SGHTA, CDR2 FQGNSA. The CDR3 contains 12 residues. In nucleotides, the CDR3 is TGTGCCAGCAGCAATCAACGGGAGACCCAGTACTTC. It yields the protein CASSNQRETQYF.

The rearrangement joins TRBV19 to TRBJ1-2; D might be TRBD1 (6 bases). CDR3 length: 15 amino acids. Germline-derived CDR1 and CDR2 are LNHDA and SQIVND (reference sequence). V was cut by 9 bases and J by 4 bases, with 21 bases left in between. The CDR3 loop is CASSLAGARCYGYTF. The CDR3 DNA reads TGTGCCAGCAGTTTAGCGGGGGCGCGTTGCTATGGCTACACCTTC.